The clone carrying this TCR beta chain was recorded once. This CDR3 contains 14 residues. In germline, CDR1 is SGHRS, CDR2 YFSETQ. The V and J ends lost 4 bases and 2 bases, in that order; junction bases with no gene match: 5. The data are from a study of PD-1 blockade in classical Hodgkin lymphoma. This table comes from immunoSEQ multiplex PCR, and its TCRdb copy is limited to in-frame clones, with some not included. The sample contains more than 30,000 clones, just over 85% of which appear only once. Each patient's relapse followed autologous stem cell transplantation, and brentuximab vedotin exposure varied.

This clonotype was obtained from a human donor with classical Hodgkin lymphoma. This chain connects TRBV5-1 to TRBJ2-5; 7 bases are shared with TRBD2. This specimen consisted of peripheral blood mononuclear cells (PBMCs), obtained before the second cycle of nivolumab. The CDR3, as DNA: TGCGCCAGCAGCGGGGAGGGCGGACAAGAGACCCAGTACTTC. Its protein product is CASSGEGGQETQYF.